Listed here are 29 T cell receptor beta chains from one sample, sequenced in a study of blood T cell repertoires in COVID-19. Assay: immunoSEQ multiplex PCR; the TCRdb copy retains only in-frame clones and omits some. Here the sample spans around 95,000 clones, 90% being singletons. The sequencing sample was made of peripheral blood. Receptor source: a man aged 45-65 years with acute or convalescent COVID-19.

The V and J genes are TRBV4-1 and TRBJ2-1; 10 bases agree with TRBD2. The CDR3 length is 15 residues. Germline CDR1 MGHRA, CDR2 YSYEKL. V shed 3 bases, J shed 3 bases, and the junction held 2 bases outside the gene matches. CDR3: CASSQSSGGYNEQFF. CDR3 bases: TGCGCCAGCAGCCAGTCTAGCGGGGGCTACAATGAGCAGTTCTTC.

The V gene is TRBV6-6, the J gene TRBJ1-3; D remains unclear. V lost 8 bases and J lost 4, with 3 bases in between. The CDR3 is 10 amino acids. CDR1 is MNHNY, CDR2 SVGAGI, per germline (reference sequence). The CDR3 loop is CASRGNTIYF. Written as DNA, the CDR3 is TGTGCCAGCCGGGGAAACACCATATATTTT.

This chain connects TRBV5-4 to TRBJ2-2; 7 nucleotides align to TRBD2. J was trimmed by 5 bases and V by 4 bases; bases with no gene match: 5. Germline CDR1 SGHNT, CDR2 YYREEE (reference sequence). The CDR3 runs 14 residues. The CDR3 bases are TGTGCCAGCAGCCCACCAGCGGGGACCGGGGAGCTGTTTTTT. Translating it yields CASSPPAGTGELFF. The full variable domain, completed using reference TRBV5-4 and TRBJ2-2, is ETGVTQSPTHLIKTRGQQVTLRCSSQSGHNTVSWYQQALGQGPQFIFQYYREEENGRGNFPPRFSGLQFPNYSSELNVNALELDDSALYLCASSPPAGTGELFFGEGSRLTVL.

The chain combines TRBV6-2 or TRBV6-3 with TRBJ1-2; D not resolved. V lost 2 bases and J 2 bases, leaving 6 bases between the germline ends. There are 13 residues in the CDR3. Germline assignment: CDR1 MNHEY and CDR2 SVGEGT. The chain's CDR3 is CASSYEENYGYTF. The DNA of the CDR3 is TGTGCCAGCAGTTACGAGGAGAACTATGGCTACACCTTC.

The gene calls are TRBV7-9 and TRBJ1-2; TRBD1 matches at 9 bases. V dropped 5 bases and J dropped 2; count of bases not matched to a gene: 6. The CDR3 is made up of 15 amino acids. The germline gives CDR1 SEHNR, CDR2 FQNEAQ (reference sequence). The DNA for the CDR3 is TGTGCCAGCAGCCCCTCCGGGACAGGGAACTATGGCTACACCTTC. Translated: CASSPSGTGNYGYTF.

V usage is TRBV30 and J usage is TRBJ1-5; D might be TRBD1 (6 bases). This CDR3 is 15 amino acids long. V lost 3 bases and J lost 3, with 15 bases in between. Germline assignment: CDR1 GTSNPN and CDR2 SVGIG (reference sequence). The CDR3 region is CAWRLAGVSNQPQHF. The DNA of the CDR3 is TGTGCCTGGAGATTGGCAGGGGTTTCCAATCAGCCCCAGCATTTT.

The count of this clone is one. The chain has TRBV6-5 and TRBJ1-1, with 9 positions matching TRBD1. Trimming removed 4 bases from V and 5 bases from J; junction bases left unmatched: 8. This CDR3 has 15 amino acids. Germline-derived CDR1 and CDR2 are MNHEY and SVGAGI. CDR3 residues: CASSSAGQGLTEAFF. CDR3 DNA: TGTGCCAGCAGTTCCGCGGGACAGGGCTTAACTGAAGCTTTCTTT.

The V gene is TRBV5-5, the J gene TRBJ1-1, with TRBD1 matching over 10 bases. Germline CDR1 and CDR2: SGHKS and YYEKEE (reference sequence). The ends lost 4 bases at V and 0 bases at J; junction bases unmatched: 6. The CDR3 is 16 amino acids. In DNA form, the CDR3 reads TGTGCCAGCAGCCTCACCGGGACAGGGGTGAACACTGAAGCTTTCTTT. This gives the protein CASSLTGTGVNTEAFF.

The J gene is TRBJ2-5, the V gene TRBV11-2, with 13 bases fitting TRBD2. The V and J ends lost 4 bases and 5 bases, in that order; junction bases with no gene match: 10. The germline CDR1 and CDR2 sequences are SGHAT and FQNNGV. The CDR3 has 17 amino acids. The CDR3 nucleotides read TGTGCCAGCAGCTCACGAGGACTAGCGGGAGTAGTGGAGACCCAGTACTTC. It yields the protein CASSSRGLAGVVETQYF.

The chain is built from TRBV27 and TRBJ2-2; 8 nucleotides line up with TRBD2. Germline V gene lookup returns CDR1 MNHEY and CDR2 SMNVEV (reference sequence). The CDR3 has 14 amino acids. V lost 8 bases to trimming and J lost 8 bases; unmatched junction nucleotides: 10. CDR3 bases: TGTGCCAGCGGCCGGGGGGGGAACTCAGGGGAGCTGTTTTTT. Its translation is CASGRGGNSGELFF.

This sequence joins TRBV5-5 and TRBJ2-7; 9 positions match TRBD1. CDR3 size: 15 residues. The V and J ends lost 4 bases and 7 bases, in that order; junction bases with no gene match: 12. Germline CDR1 reads SGHKS; CDR2 reads YYEKEE (reference sequence). The CDR3 reads CASSTPGQGYKEQYF. CDR3 sequence (DNA): TGTGCCAGCAGCACCCCTGGACAGGGGTACAAAGAGCAGTACTTC.

This chain uses TRBV11-3 with TRBJ2-5; 14 bases align to TRBD2. The germline V gene has CDR1 SGHNT and CDR2 YENEEA. The V gene end was trimmed by 5 bases and the J gene end by 1 base; junction bases not matched to a gene: 6. The length of the CDR3 is 17 residues. For the CDR3, the DNA is TGTGCCAGCAGCCCAAGAGGGACTAGCGGGAGCCAAGAGACCCAGTACTTC. Encoded protein: CASSPRGTSGSQETQYF.

This clone was detected only once. The chain carries TRBV5-1 and TRBJ2-1; D call uncertain. Germline V gene sequence: CDR1 SGHRS, CDR2 YFSETQ. Trimming pared 0 bases from V and 6 bases from J, leaving 7 bases between. The CDR3 sequence is 13 residues long. CDR3 sequence: CASSLALSNEQFF. The CDR3 DNA follows: TGCGCCAGCAGCTTGGCCTTATCCAATGAGCAGTTCTTC.

The chain joins TRBV6-1 to TRBJ2-4; 7 bases fit TRBD1. The CDR3 has 16 residues. V shed 4 bases and J 4 bases; nucleotides not matched to a gene: 10. The germline CDR1 and CDR2 sequences are MNHNS and SASEGT. The CDR3 spells CASSARQGDGKNIQYF. CDR3 DNA: TGTGCCAGCAGTGCCCGACAGGGCGATGGGAAAAACATTCAGTACTTC.

The chain is built from TRBV14 and TRBJ1-4; the match to TRBD1 covers 9 bases. Looked up from germline, CDR1 is SGHDN and CDR2 is FVKESK. The CDR3 loop spans 16 amino acids. V was clipped by 0 bases and J by 8 bases; unmatched bases: 7. CDR3 nucleotides: TGTGCCAGCAGCCAAGATAACAGGGGGCTGGGAGAAAAACTGTTTTTT. As protein: CASSQDNRGLGEKLFF.

This sequence joins TRBV6-6 and TRBJ1-1; 9 positions agree with TRBD1. Germline V gene lookup returns CDR1 MNHNY and CDR2 SVGAGI (reference sequence). V trimming: 5 bases; J trimming: 4 bases; junction bases outside the gene matches: 2. This CDR3 spans 13 amino acids. In DNA form, the CDR3 reads TGTGCCAGCAGTCGACAGGGGGGCACTGAAGCTTTCTTT. Protein sequence: CASSRQGGTEAFF.

This sequence joins TRBV3-1 (or the pseudogene TRBV3-2) and TRBJ2-5, with TRBD1 as a possible D gene (6 bases). The CDR3 contains 12 residues. Germline CDR1 and CDR2: LGHDT and YNNKEL (reference sequence). V was pared by 1 base and J by 8 bases, with 8 bases between. The CDR3 reads CASSQAGTTQYF. The CDR3, as DNA: TGTGCCAGCAGCCAAGCCGGGACAACCCAGTACTTC.

This clone showed up just once. The chain links TRBV30 to TRBJ1-1, with TRBD1 identical over 7 bases. The V gene end was trimmed by 3 bases and the J gene end by 5 bases; junction bases not matched to a gene: 3. CDR1 is GTSNPN, CDR2 SVGIG, per germline (reference sequence). The CDR3 extends over 12 amino acids. The CDR3 DNA reads as TGTGCCTGGAGCAGGGGGAGGACTGAAGCTTTCTTT. Translating it yields CAWSRGRTEAFF.

The gene calls are TRBV2 and TRBJ1-3, with D unclear. The germline gives CDR1 SNHLY, CDR2 FYNNEI. This CDR3 has 15 amino acids. Trimming pared 5 bases from V and 0 bases from J, leaving 11 bases between. The CDR3 DNA is TGTGCCAGCAGTTCTAACCGCTTCTCTGGAAACACCATATATTTT. It specifies CASSSNRFSGNTIYF.

V usage is TRBV4-1 and J usage is TRBJ2-1, with D possibly TRBD2 on 6 matching bases. This CDR3 has 17 residues. V was shortened by 0 bases and J by 5 bases, with 17 bases between the two germline ends. Germline CDR1 and CDR2: MGHRA and YSYEKL. CDR3 in DNA: TGCGCCAGCAGCCAAGATTCCTGGCGGGGATTCGACAATGAGCAGTTCTTC. Its translation: CASSQDSWRGFDNEQFF.

The chain is built from TRBV27 and TRBJ1-5, with no clear D. Germline lookup yields CDR1 MNHEY and CDR2 SMNVEV (reference sequence). The ends were cut back, 9 bases at V and 2 bases at J, with 11 bases in the middle. The CDR3 has 13 amino acids. This chain's CDR3 is CARTRGGNQPQHF. As DNA, the CDR3 is TGTGCCAGGACTAGAGGTGGCAATCAGCCCCAGCATTTT.

J is TRBJ2-3 and V is TRBV21-1; the D segment call TRBD2 is taken from the table without a DNA check. TRBV21-1 is marked as a pseudogene. The length of the CDR3 is 18 residues. The CDR3, as DNA: TGTGCCAGCAGCAAGATCCCCGGGGCTAGCGGTAGCACAGATACGCAGTATTTT. Protein sequence: CASSKIPGASGSTDTQYF.

The rearrangement joins TRBV6-1 to TRBJ1-1; possibly TRBD1 for D (5 bases). The germline V and J ends were trimmed by 1 base and 0 bases, with 15 bases remaining between them. CDR1 is MNHNS and CDR2 is SASEGT in the germline V gene. This CDR3 is 17 amino acids long. The DNA for the CDR3 is TGTGCCAGCAGTGAAGAGGGGAACCACTACATGAACACTGAAGCTTTCTTT. Amino acids: CASSEEGNHYMNTEAFF.

V is TRBV27 and J is TRBJ1-2; D is perhaps TRBD1 (6 bases). CDR1 and CDR2 (germline): MNHEY, SMNVEV (reference sequence). The length of the CDR3 is 14 residues. V was cut by 5 bases and J by 4 bases, with 14 bases left in between. DNA of the CDR3: TGTGCCAGCAGTCCCGAGGGGGTTGGCTATGGCTACACCTTC. It is translated as CASSPEGVGYGYTF.

The chain has TRBV3-1 (or the pseudogene TRBV3-2) and TRBJ2-1; 7 bases match TRBD2. CDR1 LGHDT and CDR2 YNNKEL come from the germline V gene (reference sequence). This CDR3 has 13 residues. The V and J ends lost 5 bases and 2 bases, in that order; junction bases with no gene match: 0. The CDR3 nucleotides are TGTGCCAGCAGCGGGAGGGCCTACAATGAGCAGTTCTTC. Its translation: CASSGRAYNEQFF.

The chain uses TRBV11-2 and TRBJ1-3; a weak D match, TRBD1 (6 bases). The CDR3 covers 15 residues. V was cut by 5 bases and J by 3 bases, with 14 bases left in between. Germline CDR1 is SGHAT and CDR2 is FQNNGV. Here the CDR3 DNA reads TGTGCCAGCAGCCCCAACAGGGCCGATGGAAACACCATATATTTT. Translated, it gives CASSPNRADGNTIYF.

As concerns this clone: Since no conserved phenylalanine or tryptophan closes the CDR3, a read error is the likely cause. The chain combines TRBV7-2 with TRBJ2-7; no definite D call. The V end lost 2 bases, the J end lost 3 bases, and 8 bases lay between the germline ends. The CDR3 totals 13 residues. Per germline, CDR1 SGHTA and CDR2 FQGNSA. CDR3 in amino acids: CASSLTDIYEQYL. CDR3 sequence (DNA): TGTGCCAGCAGCTTAACTGACATCTACGAGCAGTACCTC.

This sequence joins TRBV13 and TRBJ2-5, with 8 bases that match TRBD2. V lost 5 bases to trimming and J lost 0 bases; unmatched junction nucleotides: 5. CDR3 size: 15 residues. Germline CDR1 PRHDT, CDR2 FYEKMQ (reference sequence). CDR3 bases: TGTGCCAGCAGCCCCGCTAGCGGGTACCAAGAGACCCAGTACTTC. Translation gives CASSPASGYQETQYF.

V gene TRBV12-3 or TRBV12-4 combines with J gene TRBJ1-2; D gene uncertain. The germline V and J ends were trimmed by 3 bases and 7 bases, with 3 bases remaining between them. This CDR3 has 10 amino acids. CDR3 residues: CASSFLGYTF. The DNA for the CDR3 is TGTGCCAGCAGTTTTCTTGGCTACACCTTC.